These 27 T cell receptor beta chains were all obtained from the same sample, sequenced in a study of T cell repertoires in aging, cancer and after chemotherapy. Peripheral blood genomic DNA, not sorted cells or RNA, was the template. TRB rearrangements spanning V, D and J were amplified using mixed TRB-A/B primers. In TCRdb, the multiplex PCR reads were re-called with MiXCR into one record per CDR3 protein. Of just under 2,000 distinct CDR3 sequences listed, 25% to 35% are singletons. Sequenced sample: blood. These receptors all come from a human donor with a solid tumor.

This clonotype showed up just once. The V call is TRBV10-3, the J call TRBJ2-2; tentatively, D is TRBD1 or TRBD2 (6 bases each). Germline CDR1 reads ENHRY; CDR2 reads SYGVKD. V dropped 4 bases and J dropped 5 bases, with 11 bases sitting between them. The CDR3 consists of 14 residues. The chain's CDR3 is CAISVRGPTGELFF. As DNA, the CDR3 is TGTGCCATCAGTGTTCGGGGGCCAACCGGGGAGCTGTTTTTT.

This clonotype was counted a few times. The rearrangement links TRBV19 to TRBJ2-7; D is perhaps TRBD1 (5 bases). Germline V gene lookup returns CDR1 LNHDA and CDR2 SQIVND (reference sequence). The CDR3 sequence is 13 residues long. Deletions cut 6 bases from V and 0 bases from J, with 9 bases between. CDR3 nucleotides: TGTGCCAGTAGGAGGCAGGGCTCCTACGAGCAGTACTTC. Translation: CASRRQGSYEQYF.

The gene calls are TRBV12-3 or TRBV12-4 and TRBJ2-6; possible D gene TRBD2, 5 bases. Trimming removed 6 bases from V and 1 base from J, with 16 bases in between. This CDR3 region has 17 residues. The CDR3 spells CASSTQMRVSGANVLTF. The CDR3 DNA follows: TGTGCCAGCAGCACCCAAATGCGGGTTTCTGGGGCCAACGTCCTGACTTTC.

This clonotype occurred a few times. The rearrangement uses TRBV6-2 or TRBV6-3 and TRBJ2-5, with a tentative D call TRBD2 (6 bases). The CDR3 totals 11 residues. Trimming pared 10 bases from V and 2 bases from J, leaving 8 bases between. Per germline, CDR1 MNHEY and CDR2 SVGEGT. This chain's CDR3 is CATSVQETQYF. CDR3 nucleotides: TGTGCCACTAGCGTACAAGAGACCCAGTACTTC.

The CDR3 nucleotides read TGTGCCAGCAGTGCACAGGGACACGAGCAGTACTTC. Its translation is CASSAQGHEQYF. The V call is TRBV6-1, the J call TRBJ2-7; tentatively, D is TRBD1 (6 bases). This CDR3 has 12 residues. The germline gives CDR1 MNHNS, CDR2 SASEGT. Trimming left V 4 bases short and J 5 bases short, with 9 bases between.

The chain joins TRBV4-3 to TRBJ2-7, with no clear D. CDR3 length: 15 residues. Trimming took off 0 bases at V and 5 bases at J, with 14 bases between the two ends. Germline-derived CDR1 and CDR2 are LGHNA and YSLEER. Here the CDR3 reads CASSQDLSRLDEQYF. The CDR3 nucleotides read TGCGCCAGCAGCCAAGATTTATCCAGGTTGGACGAGCAGTACTTC.

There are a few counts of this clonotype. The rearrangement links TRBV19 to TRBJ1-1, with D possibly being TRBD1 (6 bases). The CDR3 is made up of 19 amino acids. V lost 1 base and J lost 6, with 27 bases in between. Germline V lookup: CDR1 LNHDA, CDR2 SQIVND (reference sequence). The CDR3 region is CASSIGLRGQTGRGPEAFF. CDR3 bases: TGTGCCAGTAGTATAGGTCTTCGCGGACAAACAGGGCGGGGACCTGAAGCTTTCTTT.

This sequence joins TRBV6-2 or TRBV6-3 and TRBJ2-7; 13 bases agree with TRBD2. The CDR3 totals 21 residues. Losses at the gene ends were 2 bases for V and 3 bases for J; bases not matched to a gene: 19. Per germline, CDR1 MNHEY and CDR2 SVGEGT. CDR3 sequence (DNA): TGTGCCAGCAGTTACCCCAGGTCCGGGACTAGCGGGACGCAAGTCATCTACGAGCAGTACTTC. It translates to CASSYPRSGTSGTQVIYEQYF.

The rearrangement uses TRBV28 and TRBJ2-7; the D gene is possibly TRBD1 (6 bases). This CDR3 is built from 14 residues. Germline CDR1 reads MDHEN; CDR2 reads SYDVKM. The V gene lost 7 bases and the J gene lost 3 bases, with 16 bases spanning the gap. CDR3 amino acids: CASNSIGTFYEQYF. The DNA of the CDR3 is TGTGCCAGCAACTCCATCGGGACATTCTACGAGCAGTACTTC. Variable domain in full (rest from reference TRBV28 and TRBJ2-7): DVKVTQSSRYLVKRTGEKVFLECVQDMDHENMFWYRQDPGLGLRLIYFSYDVKMKEKGDIPEGYSVSREKKERFSLILESASTNQTSMYLCASNSIGTFYEQYFGPGTRLTVT.

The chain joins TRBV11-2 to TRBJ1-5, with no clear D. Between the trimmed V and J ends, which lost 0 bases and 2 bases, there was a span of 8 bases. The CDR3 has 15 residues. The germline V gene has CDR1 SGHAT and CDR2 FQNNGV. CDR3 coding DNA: TGTGCCAGCAGCTTAGAGAGTGGGCGCAATCAGCCCCAGCATTTT. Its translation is CASSLESGRNQPQHF.

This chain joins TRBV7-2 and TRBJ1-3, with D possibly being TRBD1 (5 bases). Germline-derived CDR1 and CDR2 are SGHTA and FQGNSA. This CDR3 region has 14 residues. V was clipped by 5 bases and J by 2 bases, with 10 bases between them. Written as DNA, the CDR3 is TGTGCCAGCAGCCTGACAGCAACTGGAAACACCATATATTTT. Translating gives CASSLTATGNTIYF.

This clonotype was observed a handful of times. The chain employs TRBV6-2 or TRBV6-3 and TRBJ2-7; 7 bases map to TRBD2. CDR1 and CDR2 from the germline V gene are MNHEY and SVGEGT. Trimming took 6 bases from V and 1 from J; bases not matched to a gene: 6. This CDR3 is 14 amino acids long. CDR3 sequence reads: CASRSAGLSYEQYF. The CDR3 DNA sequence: TGTGCCAGCAGGTCAGCGGGACTGTCCTACGAGCAGTACTTC.

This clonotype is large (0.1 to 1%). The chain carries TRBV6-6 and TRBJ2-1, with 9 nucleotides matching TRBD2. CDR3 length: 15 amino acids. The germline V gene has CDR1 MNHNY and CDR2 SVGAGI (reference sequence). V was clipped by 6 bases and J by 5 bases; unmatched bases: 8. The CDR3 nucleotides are TGTGCCAGCAGGCCAGGGGCGGGGGGGCACAATGAGCAGTTCTTC. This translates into CASRPGAGGHNEQFF.

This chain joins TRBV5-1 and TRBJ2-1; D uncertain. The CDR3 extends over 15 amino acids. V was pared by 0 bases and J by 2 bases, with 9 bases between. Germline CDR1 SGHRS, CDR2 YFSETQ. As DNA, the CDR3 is TGCGCCAGCAGCTTGGAACCTGACGCCTACAATGAGCAGTTCTTC. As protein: CASSLEPDAYNEQFF. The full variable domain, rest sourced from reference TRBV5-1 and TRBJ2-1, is KAGVTQTPRYLIKTRGQQVTLSCSPISGHRSVSWYQQTPGQGLQFLFEYFSETQRNKGNFPGRFSGRQFSNSRSEMNVSTLELGDSALYLCASSLEPDAYNEQFFGPGTRLTVL.

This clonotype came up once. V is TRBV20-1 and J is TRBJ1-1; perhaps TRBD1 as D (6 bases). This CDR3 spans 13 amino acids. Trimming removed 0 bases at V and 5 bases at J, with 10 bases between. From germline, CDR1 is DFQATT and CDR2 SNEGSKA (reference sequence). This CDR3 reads CSAREGGGTEAFF. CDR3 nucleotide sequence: TGCAGTGCTAGAGAAGGGGGTGGGACTGAAGCTTTCTTT.

The CDR3 is CSVEVQALFYGYTF. For the CDR3, the DNA is TGCAGCGTTGAAGTACAGGCCCTCTTCTATGGCTACACCTTC. The chain recombines TRBV29-1 with TRBJ1-2, with a possible D match to TRBD1 (5 bases). CDR3 length: 14 residues. The germline CDR1 and CDR2 sequences are SQVTM and ANQGSEA. The V end was cut by 1 base, the J end by 4 bases, with 13 bases between.

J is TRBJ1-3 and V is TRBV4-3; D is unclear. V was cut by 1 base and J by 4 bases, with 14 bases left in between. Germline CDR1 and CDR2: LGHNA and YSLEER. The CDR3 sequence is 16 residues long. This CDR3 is CASSQARETKGNTIYF. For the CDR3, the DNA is TGCGCCAGCAGCCAAGCCAGAGAGACTAAAGGAAACACCATATATTTT.

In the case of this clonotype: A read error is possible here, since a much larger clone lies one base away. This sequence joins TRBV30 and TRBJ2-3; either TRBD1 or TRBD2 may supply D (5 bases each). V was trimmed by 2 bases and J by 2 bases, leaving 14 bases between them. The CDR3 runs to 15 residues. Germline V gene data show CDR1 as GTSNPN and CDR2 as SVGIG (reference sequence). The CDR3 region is CAWSFGGFDTDTQYF. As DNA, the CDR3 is TGTGCCTGGAGTTTTGGGGGATTTGACACAGATACGCAGTATTTT. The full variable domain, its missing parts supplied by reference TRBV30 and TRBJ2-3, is SQTIHQWPATLVQPVGSPLSLECTVEGTSNPNLYWYRQAAGRGLQLLFYSVGIGQISSEVPQNLSASRPQDRQFILSSKKLLLSDSGFYLCAWSFGGFDTDTQYFGPGTRLTVL.

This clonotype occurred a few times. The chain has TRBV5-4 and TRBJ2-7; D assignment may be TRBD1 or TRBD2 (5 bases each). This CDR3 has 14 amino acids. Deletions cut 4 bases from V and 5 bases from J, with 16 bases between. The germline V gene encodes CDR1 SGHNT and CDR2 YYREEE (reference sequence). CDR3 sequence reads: CASSVGGRGDEQYF. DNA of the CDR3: TGTGCCAGCAGCGTTGGGGGTAGGGGAGACGAGCAGTACTTC.

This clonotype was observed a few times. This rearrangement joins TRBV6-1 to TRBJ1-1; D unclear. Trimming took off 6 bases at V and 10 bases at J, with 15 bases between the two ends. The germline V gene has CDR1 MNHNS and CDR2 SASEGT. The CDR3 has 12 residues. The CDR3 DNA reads TGTGCCAGCAGCCACTTCATGGCGGGAGCTTTCTTT. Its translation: CASSHFMAGAFF.

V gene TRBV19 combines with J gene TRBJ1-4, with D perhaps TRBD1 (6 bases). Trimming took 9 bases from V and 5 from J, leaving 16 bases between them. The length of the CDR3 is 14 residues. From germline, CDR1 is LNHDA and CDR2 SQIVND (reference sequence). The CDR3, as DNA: TGTGCCAGGTCCCCCAGGGGCGTCAATGAAAAACTGTTTTTT. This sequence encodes CARSPRGVNEKLFF.

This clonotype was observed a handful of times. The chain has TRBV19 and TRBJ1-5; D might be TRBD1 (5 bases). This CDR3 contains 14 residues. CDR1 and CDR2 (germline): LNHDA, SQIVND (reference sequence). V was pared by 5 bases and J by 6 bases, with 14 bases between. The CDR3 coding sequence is TGTGCCAGTAGTGCCAGGGAAGTAGGTCAGCCCCAGCATTTT. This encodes CASSAREVGQPQHF.

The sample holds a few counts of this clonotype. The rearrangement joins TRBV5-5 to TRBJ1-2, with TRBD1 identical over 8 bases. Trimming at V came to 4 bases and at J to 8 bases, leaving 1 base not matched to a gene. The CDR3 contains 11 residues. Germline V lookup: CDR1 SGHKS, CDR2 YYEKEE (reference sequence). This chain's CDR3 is CASSGDRGYTF. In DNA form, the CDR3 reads TGTGCCAGCAGCGGGGACAGGGGCTACACCTTC. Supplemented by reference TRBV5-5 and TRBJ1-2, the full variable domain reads DAGVTQSPTHLIKTRGQQVTLRCSPISGHKSVSWYQQVLGQGPQFIFQYYEKEERGRGNFPDRFSARQFPNYSSELNVNALLLGDSALYLCASSGDRGYTFGSGTRLTVV.

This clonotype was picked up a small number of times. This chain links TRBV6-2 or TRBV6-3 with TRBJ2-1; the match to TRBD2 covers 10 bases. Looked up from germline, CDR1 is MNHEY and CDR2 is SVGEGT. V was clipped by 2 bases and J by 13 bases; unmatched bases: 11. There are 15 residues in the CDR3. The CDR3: CASSYRRVAGGAQFF. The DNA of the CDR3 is TGTGCCAGCAGTTACCGCCGGGTAGCGGGAGGAGCTCAGTTCTTC.

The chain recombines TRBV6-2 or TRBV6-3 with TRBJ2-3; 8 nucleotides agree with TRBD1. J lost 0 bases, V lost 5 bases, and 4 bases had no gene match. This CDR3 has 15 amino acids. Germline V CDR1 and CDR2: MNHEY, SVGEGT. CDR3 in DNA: TGTGCCAGCAGTGGACAGGGTTGGAGCACAGATACGCAGTATTTT. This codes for CASSGQGWSTDTQYF.

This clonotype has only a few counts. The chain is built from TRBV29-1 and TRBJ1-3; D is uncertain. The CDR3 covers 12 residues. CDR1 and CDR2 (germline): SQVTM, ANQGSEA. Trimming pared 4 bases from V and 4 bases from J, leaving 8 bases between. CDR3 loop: CSVVDSGNTIYF. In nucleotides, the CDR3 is TGCAGCGTTGTTGACTCGGGAAACACCATATATTTT. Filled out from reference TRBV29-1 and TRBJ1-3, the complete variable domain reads SAVISQKPSRDICQRGTSLTIQCQVDSQVTMMFWYRQQPGQSLTLIATANQGSEATYESGFVIDKFPISRPNLTFSTLTVSNMSPEDSSIYLCSVVDSGNTIYFGEGSWLTVV.

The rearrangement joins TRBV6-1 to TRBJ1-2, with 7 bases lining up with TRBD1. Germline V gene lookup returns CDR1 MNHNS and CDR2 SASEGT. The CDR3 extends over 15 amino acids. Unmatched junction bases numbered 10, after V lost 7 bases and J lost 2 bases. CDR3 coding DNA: TGTGCCAGCACACCCTACTCACAGGGGAACTATGGCTACACCTTC. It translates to CASTPYSQGNYGYTF.